The rows below give T cell receptor beta chains drawn from one sample of a study of cytomegalovirus exposure and HLA in healthy donors. Here immunoSEQ multiplex PCR was the method, and the copy in TCRdb shows in-frame clones only, minus some. The table lists 150,000 to 160,000 clones, roughly three quarters of them singletons. Sequencing was performed on PBMCs. The source is a man aged 30-40 years in good health and CMV-seropositive. Both conserved end residues are part of each CDR3. D genes are given only for firm matches. Size is omitted from some rows. Given values are once, few, many or a class for expanded clones.

J | size | V | D | DNA | CDR3
TRBJ1-5 | - | TRBV4-1 | - | TGCGCCAGCAGCCCCGGGGATAATAAACCTCTCAGCAATCAGCCCCAGCATTTT | CASSPGDNKPLSNQPQHF
TRBJ2-1 | - | TRBV27 | - | TGTGCCAGCAGTTTAGTTAACAATGAGCAGTTCTTC | CASSLVNNEQFF
TRBJ1-1 | - | TRBV7-2 | - | TGTGCCAGCAGCGGCCAGGAGGACACTGAAGCTTTCTTT | CASSGQEDTEAFF
TRBJ1-5 | - | TRBV4-1 | - | TGCGCCAGCAGCCAAGATGGACAGCTTAATCAGCCCCAGCATTTT | CASSQDGQLNQPQHF
TRBJ1-4 | - | TRBV19 | - | TGTGCCAGTAACCCCCGAGGGGGAGAGGCAAAACTGTTTTTT | CASNPRGGEAKLFF
TRBJ2-3 | - | TRBV5-1 | TRBD2 | TGCGCCAGCAGCTCCCGTTCGAGCGGGGGGCCCACAGATACGCAGTATTTT | CASSSRSSGGPTDTQYF
TRBJ2-7 | - | TRBV11-3 | TRBD1 | TGTGCCAGCAGCGGCGGGACAGGTCCCTACGAGCAGTACTTC | CASSGGTGPYEQYF
TRBJ1-5 | - | TRBV6-5 | TRBD1 | TGTGCCAGCAGTTACTCCTCGACAGGGAGTCAGCCCCAGCATTTT | CASSYSSTGSQPQHF
TRBJ2-7 | few | TRBV7-3 | - | TGTGCCAGCAGCCCCTCGGTCGGGGTCAACTACGAGCAGTACTTC | CASSPSVGVNYEQYF
TRBJ2-6 | few | TRBV10-3 | - | TGTGCCACCCAGCCCCCTGGGGAGGCTGGGGCCAACGTCCTGACTTTC | CATQPPGEAGANVLTF
TRBJ2-1 | - | TRBV14 | TRBD1 | TGTGCCAGCAGCCTGAGGACAGGGGGCAATGAGCAGTTCTTC | CASSLRTGGNEQFF
TRBJ1-2 | - | TRBV9 | - | TGTGCCAGCAGCGTAGGTGCCGGTGAAGGCTACACCTTC | CASSVGAGEGYTF
TRBJ2-3 | - | TRBV27 | TRBD2 | TGTGCCAGCAGCCCCGGGACTAGCGGGAGAGATACGCAGTATTTT | CASSPGTSGRDTQYF
TRBJ2-5 | few | TRBV7-9 | - | TGTGCCAGCAGCTTGGAGCAGGGTGGAGAGACCCAGTACTTC | CASSLEQGGETQYF
TRBJ1-4 | - | TRBV10-3 | TRBD1 | TGTGCCATCAATCGGGACAGGGAGGCAAAACTGTTTTTT | CAINRDREAKLFF
TRBJ2-3 | - | TRBV9 | TRBD2 | TGTGCCAGCAGTGGCGGGGGGGGCACAGATACGCAGTATTTT | CASSGGGGTDTQYF
TRBJ1-5 | - | TRBV19 | - | TGTGCCAGTAGTATCCAACAATCCCGCAATCAGCCCCAGCATTTT | CASSIQQSRNQPQHF
TRBJ2-7 | - | TRBV6-6 | TRBD2 | TGTGCCAGCAGCCCCAAAGCCGGGACTAGCGTCCCGCAGTACTTC | CASSPKAGTSVPQYF
TRBJ1-2 | - | TRBV6-5 | - | TGTGCCAGCAGTTACTTTGGGGCGGAAGGCTACACCTTC | CASSYFGAEGYTF
TRBJ2-1 | large | TRBV4-2 | TRBD1 | TGTGCCAGCAGCCAATTTCCGGGACAGATTTTCTACAATGAGCAGTTCTTC | CASSQFPGQIFYNEQFF
TRBJ1-6 | - | TRBV19 | - | TGTGCCAGTAGTATAGGGACAGTCACAAATTCACCCCTCCACTTT | CASSIGTVTNSPLHF
TRBJ2-7 | - | TRBV15 | - | TGTGCCACCAGCACAGCCTACGAGCAGTACTTC | CATSTAYEQYF
TRBJ2-7 | - | TRBV14 | TRBD2 | TGTGCCAGCAGCCAACAAGGACACGGGGGGTTCCCCTACGAGCAGTACTTC | CASSQQGHGGFPYEQYF
TRBJ1-3 | - | TRBV5-6 | - | TGTGCCAGCAGCTTGTACCCGGACAGATTCTCTGGAAACACCATATATTTT | CASSLYPDRFSGNTIYF
TRBJ1-2 | - | TRBV2 | - | TGTGCCAGCCAGGGGCGCGCGGATGGCTACACCTTC | CASQGRADGYTF
TRBJ2-3 | - | TRBV9 | TRBD2 | TGTGCCAGCAGCCCCCCGCGGGGGGAAGAATTGGATACGCAGTATTTT | CASSPPRGEELDTQYF
TRBJ1-5 | - | TRBV2 | TRBD1 | TGTGCCAGCAGTCCGTTGACAGGGGGTCTTGATCAGCCCCAGCATTTT | CASSPLTGGLDQPQHF
TRBJ1-5 | - | TRBV19 | TRBD1 | TGTGCCAGTAGTATTATTACAGGGGGCGATCAGCCCCAGCATTTT | CASSIITGGDQPQHF
TRBJ1-1 | once | TRBV19 | - | TGTGCCAGTAGTATTGAGGCGTACGCTGAAGCTTTCTTT | CASSIEAYAEAFF
TRBJ2-7 | - | TRBV12-5 | - | TGTGCTAGTGGTTTGGTACTAAGAGGGAGCTACGAGCAGTACTTC | CASGLVLRGSYEQYF
TRBJ2-1 | - | TRBV7-3 | - | TGTGCCAGCAGCCAAACCGGGGTCGATGAGCAGTTCTTC | CASSQTGVDEQFF
TRBJ2-1 | - | TRBV7-2 | TRBD1 | TGTGCCAGCAGCTTAGAACAGGGGGCGACAAGATTCTTC | CASSLEQGATRFF
TRBJ1-5 | - | TRBV28 | TRBD1 | TGTGCCAGCAGTGTTATGGTTCCAGGGACAGGGCGGATGGGCAATCAGCCCCAGCATTTT | CASSVMVPGTGRMGNQPQHF
TRBJ1-2 | - | TRBV7-2 | - | TGTGCCAGCAGCTTAGTGGGGGCCCTGGGCTATGGCTACACCTTC | CASSLVGALGYGYTF
TRBJ2-5 | - | TRBV15 | TRBD2 | TGTGCCACCAGCAGAGAAGCGGGAGTAAAAGAGACCCAGTACTTC | CATSREAGVKETQYF
TRBJ2-7 | - | TRBV5-4 | - | TGTGCCAGCAGCCCTGGGACTGATCCTTACGAGCAGTACTTC | CASSPGTDPYEQYF
TRBJ2-5 | - | TRBV2 | TRBD1 | TGTGCCAGCAATACAGGGGGCGCGGAGACCCAGTACTTC | CASNTGGAETQYF
TRBJ2-1 | - | TRBV7-2 | TRBD2 | TGTGCCAGCAGCCAACTAGCGGGGGGAAATGAGCAGTTCTTC | CASSQLAGGNEQFF
TRBJ2-2 | - | TRBV28 | - | TGTGCCAGCAGTTTACGAGGTATCACCGGGGAGCTGTTTTTT | CASSLRGITGELFF
TRBJ2-7 | - | TRBV28 | TRBD2 | TGTGCCAGCAGCTCAGGACTAGAAGACTCCTACGAGCAGTACTTC | CASSSGLEDSYEQYF
TRBJ2-1 | once | TRBV4-3 | TRBD2 | TGCGCCAGCAGCCAAGGGGTAGCGGGGGGGCACAATGAGCAGTTCTTC | CASSQGVAGGHNEQFF